This T cell receptor (beta chain) appears in the sequencing data of a study of blood T cells in healthy people across ages. The CDR3 totals 14 residues. Germline loops: CDR1 LNHNV, CDR2 YYDKDF (reference sequence). V lost 2 bases and J lost 5; bases outside the gene matches: 5. Overall study findings and caveats: Unsorted PBMCs prevented conclusive naive versus antigen-experienced comparison.

The donors, aged about 6 to 90, were healthy Caucasians from Russia. A note on this clonotype: As yet, its antigen is unknown.

The use of a sample-barcoded 5' primer and a J-beta primer mix characterized a second PCR of roughly 7 to 11 cycles. Every cDNA molecule bore a tag from a template-switch adaptor containing 12 random nucleotides. TCRdb called the 5' RACE reads again in MiXCR, with one record for every CDR3 protein. The sample has some 800,000 distinct CDR3 sequences, about 42% seen once. This TCR derives from a man between 60 and 75 years old in good health. This rearrangement joins TRBV15 to TRBJ2-7; 8 bases match TRBD1. Sequencing used blood. The DNA for the CDR3 is TGTGCCACCAGCAGAAGGACAGGGCTCGACGAGCAGTACTTC. It specifies CATSRRTGLDEQYF.